This T cell receptor (beta chain) was retrieved from a study of T cells after yellow fever vaccination (dated by TCRdb to between 2018 and 2021). General notes on the study: Libraries from fractions with low cell numbers were prepared with the SMART-Seq v4 Ultra Low Input RNA kit. To follow T-cell clones before and after both primary and booster YFV17D yellow fever vaccination, bulk TCR alpha and beta repertoires underwent longitudinal sequencing. The cohort comprised two healthy male donors, one aged 18 to 30 and one aged 30 to 40 years. Blood was drawn at multiple timepoints before and after primary and secondary immunization, with bulk PBMC replicates and cell subsets isolated. Results and caveats for the whole study, not just this receptor: Computational filtering was required because FACS-sorted repertoires could contain abundant contaminating clonotypes from the bulk population. A small share of clonotypes occurred in both CD4 and CD8 compartments, likely arising from convergent recombination. Most clones expanded after primary vaccination (around 96% of CD4 and approximately 86% of CD8) were re-detected after the booster, suggesting that broad memory maintenance occurred. Because the study included only a couple of donors, the extent to which the findings can be generalized is limited. The secondary T-cell response was found to be weaker but faster than the primary response, with a peak reached on day 5 rather than on day 15.

Reading the label with the study, this specimen's treatment or condition is: live attenuated yellow fever vaccine strain. At every blood-draw timepoint, two biological replicates of bulk PBMCs were collected. A standard Ficoll-Paque protocol was used to isolate PBMCs from peripheral blood. RNA was extracted with TriZol from bulk PBMCs, CD4 and CD8 fractions, and dextramer-positive and dextramer-negative fractions. TCR cDNA was made using 5'RACE template switching, a step that added a universal primer site and unique molecular identifiers. Priming of cDNA synthesis was performed from both the TCR alpha and TCR beta constant segments. Library amplification involved two PCR steps, and the second step added sample barcodes and sequencing adapters. Sequencing of libraries was done on Illumina HiSeq 2500 (2x100 bp) or NovaSeq (2x150 bp). The study's own analysis went as follows. Demultiplexing of reads and collapsing into UMI consensus sequences were performed with MIGEC, and V(D)J alignment was carried out with MiXCR. Vaccine-responding clonotypes were identified with edgeR using replicate PBMC samples, with FDR below 0.01 and a log2 fold change above 5 up to day 15 being required. CD4 or CD8 identity was assigned to each bulk clonotype according to whether the clonotype was present at higher abundance in the sequenced CD4 repertoire or the sequenced CD8 repertoire. Using fastp at Q25 and MiXCR, TCRdb reprocessed the public reads and kept productive beta chains. When rows share a CDR3 protein, they turn into one entry using the most common DNA and genes. These V and J calls are TCRdb output, not the study's own analysis. A total of some 560,000 distinct CDR3 sequences appear in this sample, less than 20% of them only once. In total, the top ten clones hold 17% of the sample.

The V end gives up 6 bases and the J end 4 bases, leaving 9 bases in the junction not matched to a gene. The CDR3, cysteine through phenylalanine, is 15 amino acids long. The kept DNA is CDR3 alone, 45 bases in frame from the first base. From the germline V gene (reference sequence), CDR1 is SGHAT and CDR2 is FQDESV. This clonotype has more than one count but fewer than ten. Its binding antigen is unknown. No per-base quality is available; no much larger clone lies one base away. The chain couples TRBV11-1 to TRBJ2-3; the central 8 bases match TRBD2. This clonotype originated in a man aged 18 to 30 who received the YFV17D yellow fever vaccine. The sequencing here drew on PBMCs, taken 5 to 6 days after the first yellow fever vaccination. The CDR3 protein is CASRLTGLVADTQYF. The bases read TGTGCCAGCAGACTTACGGGACTAGTCGCAGATACGCAGTATTTT.